A selection of T cell receptor beta chains follows, all from one sample in a study of blood T cells in healthy people across ages. TCRdb reanalysed the 5' RACE reads using MiXCR and keeps one entry per CDR3 protein. The repertoire consists of approximately 880,000 distinct CDR3 sequences, with roughly 50% occurring once and the leading ten covering roughly 13%. Sequencing input: blood. These receptors originate from a man younger than 45 in good health. Each CDR3 is given with its conserved first and last residue. The D gene is left open where the match is weak. Size is stated for part of the rows, as once, few or many counts, or as a class when the clone is expanded.

size | J | D | V | DNA | CDR3
- | TRBJ2-7 | - | TRBV20-1 | TGCAGTGCTAGGTCACTTACTAGCCAGACTTCCTACGAGCAGTACTTC | CSARSLTSQTSYEQYF
- | TRBJ2-3 | - | TRBV7-9 | TGTGCCAGCAGCCCCCCCGGAGATGCGCAGTATTTT | CASSPPGDAQYF
- | TRBJ2-7 | TRBD2 | TRBV6-5 | TGTGCCAGCAGCCCCCCGGGACTAGCGGGGGACGAGCAGTACTTC | CASSPPGLAGDEQYF
- | TRBJ2-3 | - | TRBV12-3/TRBV12-4 | TGTGCCAGCAGTAGAGCGCGGGGAGATACGCAGTATTTT | CASSRARGDTQYF
- | TRBJ2-3 | TRBD2 | TRBV20-1 | TGCAGTGCTAGAGTTAGCGGGGGGCCCCAAACAGATACGCAGTATTTT | CSARVSGGPQTDTQYF
- | TRBJ2-3 | - | TRBV9 | TGTGCCAGCAGAAGGGCATACTCTTTCACAGATACGCAGTATTTT | CASRRAYSFTDTQYF
- | TRBJ2-7 | - | TRBV3-1 | TGTGCCAGCAGCCGGACCCGGGCCGTGACCTACGAGCAGTACTTC | CASSRTRAVTYEQYF
- | TRBJ2-3 | TRBD2 | TRBV9 | TGTGCCAGCAGCGTAGGAAGGGGAACCGGGACTAGTCGCACAGATACGCAGTATTTT | CASSVGRGTGTSRTDTQYF
few | TRBJ2-4 | TRBD2 | TRBV6-5 | TGTGCCAGCAGTTGGGGGACTAGCGCGTACTTC | CASSWGTSAYF
few | TRBJ2-2 | - | TRBV10-3 | TGTGCCATCAGTGATTTCGCCGGGGAGCTGTTTTTT | CAISDFAGELFF
once | TRBJ2-7 | TRBD2 | TRBV10-3 | TGTGCCATCAGTGGTGCGGGGGGCGACTACGAGCAGTACTTC | CAISGAGGDYEQYF
- | TRBJ1-1 | - | TRBV7-9 | TGTGCCAGCAGCTTAGGCGTCATTTCGTCGGGGGCCGTGCCCAACCTTGAAGCTTTCTTT | CASSLGVISSGAVPNLEAFF
once | TRBJ1-1 | - | TRBV20-1 | TGCAGTGCTAGAGGGGAGAATATGAACACTGAAGCTTTCTTT | CSARGENMNTEAFF
few | TRBJ2-1 | - | TRBV6-5 | TGTGCCAGCAGTCTAGGAGGACTATTCTACAATGAGCAGTTCTTC | CASSLGGLFYNEQFF
- | TRBJ1-2 | - | TRBV2 | TGTGCCAGCAGTTTTTCGAGGGACACCCCTAACTATGGCTACACCTTC | CASSFSRDTPNYGYTF
- | TRBJ1-2 | - | TRBV5-6 | TGTGCCAGCACCGTCAGCCTTAACTATGGCTACACCTTC | CASTVSLNYGYTF
few | TRBJ2-1 | - | TRBV20-1 | TGCAGTGCCCCCGCGCTAGGCCTGAGCTCCTACAATGAGCAGTTCTTC | CSAPALGLSSYNEQFF
many | TRBJ1-5 | - | TRBV5-1 | TGCGCCAGCAGCTTGGGTCAGGGTCTCAATCAGCCCCAGCATTTT | CASSLGQGLNQPQHF
few | TRBJ2-3 | - | TRBV3-1 | TGTGCCAGCAGCCCACTACGCGGGGCAGATACGCAGTATTTT | CASSPLRGADTQYF
few | TRBJ2-1 | TRBD2 | TRBV7-8 | TGTGCCAGCAGCTTCACTAGCGGGGGGGTCAATGAGCAGTTCTTC | CASSFTSGGVNEQFF
- | TRBJ2-3 | - | TRBV7-2 | TGTGCCAGCAGCTTCAGCGGAGAAAGTAGCACAGATACGCAGTATTTT | CASSFSGESSTDTQYF
- | TRBJ1-2 | TRBD1 | TRBV7-2 | TGTGCCGGCAGCTCTGGGACAGGAAACTATGGCTACACCTTC | CAGSSGTGNYGYTF
- | TRBJ2-5 | - | TRBV7-2 | TGTGCCAGCAGCTTAGCGGGGGGCACCGCGGAGACCCAGTACTTC | CASSLAGGTAETQYF